Sequencing of this TCR beta chain was carried out in a study of blood T cells in healthy people across ages. Regarding the study as a whole: More naive CD4+ cells and higher diversity were found in long-lived than in aged donors. No one knew whether donors had CMV, which possibly confounded expanded clonotype changes.

Worth noting for this clonotype: Its specificity is not known.

Peripheral blood was drawn, around 9.4 milliliters per donor. A sample-barcoded 5' primer and a J-beta primer mix were used in a second PCR of roughly 7 to 12 cycles. TCRdb re-called the 5' RACE reads with MiXCR, one entry per CDR3 protein. The table includes over a million distinct CDR3 sequences, under 45% detected once. The sequence was obtained from an older woman in good health. The specimen was blood.

The CDR3 nucleotides read TGTGCCAGCAGCAACGGGACTAGCGGCTACAATGAGCAGTACTTC. Protein sequence: CASSNGTSGYNEQYF. The chain recombines TRBV21-1 with TRBJ2-5; no DNA check was done on the table's D call, TRBD2. TRBV21-1 is annotated as a pseudogene. The CDR3 is made up of 15 amino acids.